This entry concerns a single T cell receptor (beta chain). What it recognizes is unknown. The sample is drawn from a study of cytomegalovirus exposure and HLA in healthy donors. Overall study: It was reported in a later analysis that the approximately 120 validation repertoires used the same platform as the 550 to 800 first-cohort repertoires. Study-wide findings and caveats: Many donors shared some public TCRs, even though most TCR sequences were rare. In a later analysis, first-cohort TCR clusters were found to tend to co-occur in the approximately 120 validation repertoires. The study flagged approximately 180 TCR beta chains as cytomegalovirus-associated.

The table came from immunoSEQ multiplex PCR; TCRdb's copy has only in-frame clones and leaves some out. The sample records about 63,000 clones, approximately 95% being singletons. The germline V gene has CDR1 MDHEN and CDR2 SYDVKM. J was trimmed by 5 bases and V by 5 bases; bases with no gene match: 11. The CDR3 has 16 amino acids. This receptor was obtained from a woman between 18 and 30 years old in good health and CMV-seropositive. The chain employs TRBV28 and TRBJ2-5; 10 bases are a match to TRBD2. The sample consisted of PBMCs. CDR3 nucleotides: TGTGCCAGCAGTGGGGTCCTAGCGGGGGATAGGGAGACCCAGTACTTC. This translates into CASSGVLAGDRETQYF. The entire variable domain, with the rest obtained from reference TRBV28 and TRBJ2-5, is as follows: DVKVTQSSRYLVKRTGEKVFLECVQDMDHENMFWYRQDPGLGLRLIYFSYDVKMKEKGDIPEGYSVSREKKERFSLILESASTNQTSMYLCASSGVLAGDRETQYFGPGTRLLVL.